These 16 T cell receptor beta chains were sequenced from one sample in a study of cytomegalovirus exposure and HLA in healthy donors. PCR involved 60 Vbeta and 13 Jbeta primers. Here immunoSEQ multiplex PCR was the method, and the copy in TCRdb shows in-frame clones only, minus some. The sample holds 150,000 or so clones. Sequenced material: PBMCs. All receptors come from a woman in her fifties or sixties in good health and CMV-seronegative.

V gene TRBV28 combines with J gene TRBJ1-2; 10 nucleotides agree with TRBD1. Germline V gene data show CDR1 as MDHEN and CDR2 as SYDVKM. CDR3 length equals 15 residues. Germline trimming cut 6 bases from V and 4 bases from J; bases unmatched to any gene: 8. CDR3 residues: CASSSGQGDGYGYTF. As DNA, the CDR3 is TGTGCCAGCAGCTCCGGACAGGGGGACGGCTATGGCTACACCTTC.

The CDR3 is CASSPLMGSGPYEQYF. DNA for the CDR3: TGTGCCAGCAGTCCCCTCATGGGTAGCGGACCCTACGAGCAGTACTTC. This rearrangement joins TRBV5-4 to TRBJ2-7; D may be TRBD2 (6 bases). This CDR3 spans 16 amino acids. V shed 5 bases and J shed 2 bases, with 20 bases lying between them. Germline lookup yields CDR1 SGHNT and CDR2 YYREEE (reference sequence).

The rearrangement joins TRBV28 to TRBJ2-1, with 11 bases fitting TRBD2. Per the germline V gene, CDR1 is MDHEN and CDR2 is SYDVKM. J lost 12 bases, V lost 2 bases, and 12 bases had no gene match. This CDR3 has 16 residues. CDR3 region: CASSLRGGLAVYGQFF. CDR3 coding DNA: TGTGCCAGCAGTTTAAGGGGGGGACTAGCGGTCTATGGGCAGTTCTTC. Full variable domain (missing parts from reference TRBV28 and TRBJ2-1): DVKVTQSSRYLVKRTGEKVFLECVQDMDHENMFWYRQDPGLGLRLIYFSYDVKMKEKGDIPEGYSVSREKKERFSLILESASTNQTSMYLCASSLRGGLAVYGQFFGPGTRLTVL.

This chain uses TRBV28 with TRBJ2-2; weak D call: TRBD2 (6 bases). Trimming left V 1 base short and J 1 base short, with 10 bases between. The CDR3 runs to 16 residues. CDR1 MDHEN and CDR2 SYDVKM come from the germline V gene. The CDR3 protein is CASSLFRAGNTGELFF. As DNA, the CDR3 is TGTGCCAGCAGTTTATTTCGAGCGGGGAACACCGGGGAGCTGTTTTTT.

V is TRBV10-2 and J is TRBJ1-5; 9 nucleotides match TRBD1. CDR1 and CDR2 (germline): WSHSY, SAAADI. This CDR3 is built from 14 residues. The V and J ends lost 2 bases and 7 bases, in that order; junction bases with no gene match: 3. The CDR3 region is CASSEIDRGQPQHF. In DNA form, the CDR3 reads TGCGCCAGCAGTGAGATCGACAGGGGGCAGCCCCAGCATTTT.

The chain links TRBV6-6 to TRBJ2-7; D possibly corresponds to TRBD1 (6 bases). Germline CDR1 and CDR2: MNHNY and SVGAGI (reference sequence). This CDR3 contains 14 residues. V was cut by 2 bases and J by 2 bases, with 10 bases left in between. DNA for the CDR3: TGTGCCAGCAGTTACAACAGGGAGCCCTACGAGCAGTACTTC. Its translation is CASSYNREPYEQYF.

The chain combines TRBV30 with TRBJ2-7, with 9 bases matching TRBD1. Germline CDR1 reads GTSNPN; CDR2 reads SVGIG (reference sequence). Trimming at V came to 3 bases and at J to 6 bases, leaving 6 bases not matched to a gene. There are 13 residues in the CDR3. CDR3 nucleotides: TGTGCCTGGAGATGGACAGGGGCTTCCGAGCAGTACTTC. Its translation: CAWRWTGASEQYF.

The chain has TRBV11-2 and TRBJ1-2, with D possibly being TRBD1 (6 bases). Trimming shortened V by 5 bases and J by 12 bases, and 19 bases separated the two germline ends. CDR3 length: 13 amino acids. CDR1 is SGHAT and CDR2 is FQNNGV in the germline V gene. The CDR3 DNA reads TGTGCCAGCAGCATAACAGGGACCGCAATCCACACCTTC. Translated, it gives CASSITGTAIHTF.

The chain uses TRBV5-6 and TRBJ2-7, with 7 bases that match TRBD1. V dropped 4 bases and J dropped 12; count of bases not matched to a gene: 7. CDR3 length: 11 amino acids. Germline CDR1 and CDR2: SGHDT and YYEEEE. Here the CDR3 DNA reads TGTGCCAGCAGCCGGACAGGAAAGCGGTACTTC. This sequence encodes CASSRTGKRYF.

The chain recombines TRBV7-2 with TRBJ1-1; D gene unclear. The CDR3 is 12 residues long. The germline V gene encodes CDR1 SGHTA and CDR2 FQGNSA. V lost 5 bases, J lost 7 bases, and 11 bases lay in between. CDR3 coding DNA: TGTGCCAGCAGCCCGACTCCCCTTGAAGCTTTCTTT. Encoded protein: CASSPTPLEAFF.

In DNA form, the CDR3 reads TGTGCCAGCAGCCAGAGGATAGGTGGGTCCGGGGAGCTGTTTTTT. Residues: CASSQRIGGSGELFF. The chain joins TRBV4-2 to TRBJ2-2; D is undetermined. CDR3 size: 15 residues. The V gene's germline CDR1 is LGHNA and CDR2 YNFKEQ. The ends were cut back, 3 bases at V and 6 bases at J, with 14 bases in the middle.

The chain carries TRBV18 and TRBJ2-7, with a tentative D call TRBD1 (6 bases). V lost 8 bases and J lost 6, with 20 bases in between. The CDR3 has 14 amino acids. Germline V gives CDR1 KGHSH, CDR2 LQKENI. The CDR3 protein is CASTAELQGSEQYF. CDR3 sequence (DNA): TGTGCCAGCACAGCGGAACTACAGGGAAGCGAGCAGTACTTC. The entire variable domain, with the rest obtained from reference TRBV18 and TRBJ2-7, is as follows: NAGVMQNPRHLVRRRGQEARLRCSPMKGHSHVYWYRQLPEEGLKFMVYLQKENIIDESGMPKERFSAEFPKEGPSILRIQQVVRGDSAAYFCASTAELQGSEQYFGPGTRLTVT.

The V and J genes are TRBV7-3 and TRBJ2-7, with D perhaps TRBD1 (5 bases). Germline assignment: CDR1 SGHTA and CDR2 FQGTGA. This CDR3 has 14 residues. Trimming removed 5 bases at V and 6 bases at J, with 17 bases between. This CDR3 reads CASSPTVLGTEQYF. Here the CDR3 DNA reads TGTGCCAGCAGCCCGACAGTTTTAGGCACCGAGCAGTACTTC.

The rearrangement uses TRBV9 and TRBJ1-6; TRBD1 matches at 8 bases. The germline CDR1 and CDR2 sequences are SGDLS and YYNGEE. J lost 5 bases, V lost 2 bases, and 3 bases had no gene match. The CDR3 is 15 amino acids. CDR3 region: CASSVGQVNNSPLHF. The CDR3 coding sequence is TGTGCCAGCAGCGTGGGACAGGTGAATAATTCACCCCTCCACTTT. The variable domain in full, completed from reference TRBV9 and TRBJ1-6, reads DSGVTQTPKHLITATGQRVTLRCSPRSGDLSVYWYQQSLDQGLQFLIQYYNGEERAKGNILERFSAQQFPDLHSELNLSSLELGDSALYFCASSVGQVNNSPLHFGNGTRLTVT.

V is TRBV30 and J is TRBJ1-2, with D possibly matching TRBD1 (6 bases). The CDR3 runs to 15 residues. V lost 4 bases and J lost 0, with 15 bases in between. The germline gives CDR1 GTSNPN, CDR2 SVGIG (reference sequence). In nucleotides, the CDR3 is TGTGCCTGGACGCCCGACAGGAACACTAACTATGGCTACACCTTC. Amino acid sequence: CAWTPDRNTNYGYTF.

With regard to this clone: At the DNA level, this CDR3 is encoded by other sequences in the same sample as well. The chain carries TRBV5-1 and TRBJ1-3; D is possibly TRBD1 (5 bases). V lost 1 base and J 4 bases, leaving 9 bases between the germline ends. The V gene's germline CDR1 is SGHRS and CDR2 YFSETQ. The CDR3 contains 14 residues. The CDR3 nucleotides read TGCGCCAGCAGCTTGCAGGGAACCGGAAACACCATATATTTT. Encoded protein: CASSLQGTGNTIYF.